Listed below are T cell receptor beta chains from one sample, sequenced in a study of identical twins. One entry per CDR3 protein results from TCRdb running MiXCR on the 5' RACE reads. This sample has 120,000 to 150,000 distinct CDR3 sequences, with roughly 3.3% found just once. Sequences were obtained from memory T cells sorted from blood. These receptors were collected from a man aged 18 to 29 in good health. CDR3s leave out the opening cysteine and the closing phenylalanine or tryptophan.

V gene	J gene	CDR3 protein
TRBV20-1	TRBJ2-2	SARLAGGPGELF
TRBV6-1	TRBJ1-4	ASSEARQVYEKLF
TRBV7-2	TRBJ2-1	ASSLDRGGYNEQF
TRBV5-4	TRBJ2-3	ASTRGTGPDTQY
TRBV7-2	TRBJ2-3	ASSLAGGQYTQY
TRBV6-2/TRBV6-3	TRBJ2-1	ASSPGTSGSDEQF
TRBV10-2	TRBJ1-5	ASRAGINQPQH
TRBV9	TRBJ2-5	ASARGQASGLGETQY
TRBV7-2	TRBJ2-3	ASSTGTSGRADTQY
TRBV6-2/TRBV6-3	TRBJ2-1	ASALGTSGRSYNEQF
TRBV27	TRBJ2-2	ASKRGQGTTGELF
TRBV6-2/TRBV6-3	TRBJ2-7	ASLGSGSVEQY
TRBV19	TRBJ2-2	ASTRQQNTGELF
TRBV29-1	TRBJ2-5	SVEEGGGPGETQY
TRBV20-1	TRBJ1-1	SAQKEQDWAGAEAF
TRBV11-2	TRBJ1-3	ASSLDGVSGNTIY
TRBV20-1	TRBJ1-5	SARDRTNQPQH
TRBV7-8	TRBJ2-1	ASSFSWGNEQF
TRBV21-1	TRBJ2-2	ASSKLKAGELF
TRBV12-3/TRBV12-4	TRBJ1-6	ASSLAQGISPLH
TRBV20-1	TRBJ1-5	SAHGGVNQPQH
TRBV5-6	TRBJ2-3	ASSFWQTAADTQY
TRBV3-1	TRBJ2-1	ASSQGSSSYNEQF
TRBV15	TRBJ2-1	ATSRGLAGPTPYNEQF
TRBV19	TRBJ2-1	ASSPEAGGPLNEQF
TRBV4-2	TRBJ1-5	ASSQDRTGGRQPQH
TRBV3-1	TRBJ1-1	ASSQSGSEAF
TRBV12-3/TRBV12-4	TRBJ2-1	AIRSYRVGYNEQF
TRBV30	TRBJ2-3	AWSRFLAAADTQY
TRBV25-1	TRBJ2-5	ASSELLAGPPADQETQY
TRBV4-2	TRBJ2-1	ASSQDPFRNNEQF
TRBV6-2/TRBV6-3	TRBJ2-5	ASRDSKETQY
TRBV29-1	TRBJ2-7	SVAQGDGEQY